These 17 T cell receptor beta chains came from one sample sequenced in a study of blood T cell repertoires in COVID-19. Profiling relied on immunoSEQ multiplex PCR, and the TCRdb table lists in-frame clones only, not all of them. The sample shows some 70,000 clones, roughly 85% of them seen only once. Sequencing used peripheral blood. Receptors originate from a woman aged 55-70 years with acute or convalescent COVID-19.

V is TRBV6-5 and J is TRBJ2-7; TRBD1 matches at 7 bases. The J segment lost 3 bases and the V segment lost 5 bases, leaving 7 bases of the junction unmatched. Germline CDR1 reads MNHEY; CDR2 reads SVGAGI. This CDR3 is built from 14 residues. Here the CDR3 DNA reads TGTGCCAGCAGTAAGACAGGGAGCCTCTACGAGCAGTACTTC. Amino acids: CASSKTGSLYEQYF.

V is TRBV10-3 and J is TRBJ2-7; D may be TRBD1 (5 bases). This CDR3 region has 14 residues. CDR1 and CDR2 from the germline V gene are ENHRY and SYGVKD. With 4 bases removed from V and 6 bases from J, the gap between germline ends came to 16 bases. CDR3 nucleotides: TGTGCCATCAGTGGAGGTGGGGCACCCACCGAGCAGTACTTC. Encoded protein: CAISGGGAPTEQYF.

This clone showed up just a few times. The chain has TRBV7-2 and TRBJ1-5; 7 nucleotides align to TRBD1. The CDR3 consists of 18 residues. Germline V gene lookup returns CDR1 SGHTA and CDR2 FQGNSA. Trimming removed 5 bases from V and 4 bases from J; junction bases left unmatched: 17. CDR3 sequence reads: CASSPIPQGISGNQPQHF. CDR3 in DNA: TGTGCCAGCAGCCCGATCCCACAGGGGATTTCGGGTAATCAGCCCCAGCATTTT.

The V call is TRBV5-1, the J call TRBJ2-1, with TRBD2 matching 11 bases. Germline V gene lookup returns CDR1 SGHRS and CDR2 YFSETQ. The ends lost 4 bases at V and 7 bases at J; junction bases unmatched: 13. The CDR3 length is 17 residues. CDR3: CASSSELIAGGPNEQFF. CDR3 in DNA: TGCGCCAGCAGCAGTGAATTAATAGCGGGAGGGCCGAATGAGCAGTTCTTC.

V gene TRBV6-5 combines with J gene TRBJ1-4; 7 nucleotides agree with TRBD1. V shed 6 bases and J 4 bases; nucleotides not matched to a gene: 8. The CDR3 has 15 amino acids. Germline-derived CDR1 and CDR2 are MNHEY and SVGAGI. This CDR3 is CASRGPGQYNEKLFF. Here the CDR3 DNA reads TGTGCCAGCAGGGGTCCGGGACAGTATAATGAAAAACTGTTTTTT.

The CDR3 DNA reads as TGTGCCAGCAGTGATATCCTAGCGGGAGGGCCTCTGTACTTC. Translated, it gives CASSDILAGGPLYF. This chain connects TRBV2 to TRBJ2-5, with TRBD2 matching 12 bases. The CDR3 contains 14 residues. CDR1 is SNHLY, CDR2 FYNNEI, per germline. V lost 3 bases to trimming and J lost 13 bases; unmatched junction nucleotides: 9.

This chain uses TRBV5-5 with TRBJ1-2, with 9 bases fitting TRBD1. V lost 1 base to trimming and J lost 6 bases; unmatched junction nucleotides: 1. This CDR3 spans 13 amino acids. Germline values: CDR1 SGHKS, CDR2 YYEKEE (reference sequence). The CDR3 loop reads CASSLTGGHGYTF. The CDR3 DNA reads TGTGCCAGCAGCTTGACAGGGGGCCATGGCTACACCTTC.

This chain joins TRBV7-9 and TRBJ1-1; possible D gene TRBD1, 5 bases. The CDR3 contains 13 residues. V lost 2 bases to trimming and J lost 3 bases, with 7 bases between them. CDR1 is SEHNR and CDR2 is FQNEAQ in the germline V gene (reference sequence). CDR3 bases: TGTGCCAGCAGCTTAAGCAGGGACACTGAAGCTTTCTTT. Translation: CASSLSRDTEAFF.

The chain joins TRBV27 to TRBJ1-2; D possibly corresponds to TRBD1 (6 bases). V was trimmed by 6 bases and J by 8 bases, leaving 19 bases between them. The CDR3 has 14 residues. CDR1 is MNHEY and CDR2 is SMNVEV in the germline V gene (reference sequence). The CDR3 sequence is CASSQVAGGRGYTF. CDR3 nucleotides: TGTGCCAGCAGCCAAGTCGCGGGGGGGCGGGGCTACACCTTC.

This clone has just one count. This chain connects TRBV15 to TRBJ2-7; 8 positions match TRBD1. This CDR3 has 14 residues. V shed 5 bases and J 2 bases; nucleotides not matched to a gene: 5. The V gene's germline CDR1 is LNHNV and CDR2 YYDKDF (reference sequence). The CDR3 nucleotides read TGTGCCACCAGCCCCGGACAGGGTCCCTACGAGCAGTACTTC. The encoded protein is CATSPGQGPYEQYF.

V usage is TRBV13 and J usage is TRBJ2-7; 8 bases fit TRBD2. This CDR3 spans 17 amino acids. V lost 1 base to trimming and J lost 5 bases; unmatched junction nucleotides: 13. CDR1 is PRHDT, CDR2 FYEKMQ, per germline (reference sequence). CDR3 bases: TGTGCCAGCAGCTTAGTGTACACGGGAGGGCCCTGGAACGAGCAGTACTTC. It specifies CASSLVYTGGPWNEQYF.

J is TRBJ1-2 and V is TRBV5-6; 7 bases match TRBD1. Germline V gene lookup returns CDR1 SGHDT and CDR2 YYEEEE. There are 14 residues in the CDR3. Trimming at V came to 4 bases and at J to 7 bases, leaving 10 bases not matched to a gene. The CDR3 nucleotides are TGTGCCAGCAGCGCAACCGGGACAGAGGGTGGCTACACCTTC. Its protein is CASSATGTEGGYTF.

V gene TRBV5-8 combines with J gene TRBJ1-5; D is uncertain. CDR3 length: 15 amino acids. V gave up 0 bases and J gave up 0 bases, with 7 bases separating them. Germline-derived CDR1 and CDR2 are SGHTS and YDEGEE. DNA for the CDR3: TGTGCCAGCAGCTTGGGAGGTTATAGCAATCAGCCCCAGCATTTT. It specifies CASSLGGYSNQPQHF.

V and J are TRBV15 and TRBJ1-3; D unclear. The CDR3 is 15 amino acids. Trimming stripped 3 bases from V and 1 base from J, with 10 bases between. The germline gives CDR1 LNHNV, CDR2 YYDKDF (reference sequence). The CDR3 reads CATSRQPGSGNTIYF. DNA for the CDR3: TGTGCCACCAGCAGGCAACCGGGGTCTGGAAACACCATATATTTT. The full variable domain, with the rest looked up from reference TRBV15 and TRBJ1-3, is DAMVIQNPRYQVTQFGKPVTLSCSQTLNHNVMYWYQQKSSQAPKLLFHYYDKDFNNEADTPDNFQSRRPNTSFCFLDIRSPGLGDTAMYLCATSRQPGSGNTIYFGEGSWLTVV.

The rearrangement uses TRBV4-2 and TRBJ1-2; a possible D gene is TRBD1 (5 bases). Germline CDR1 and CDR2: LGHNA and YNFKEQ. The CDR3 is made up of 13 amino acids. Trimming removed 0 bases at V and 6 bases at J, with 8 bases between. CDR3 region: CASSQEGGNGYTF. The DNA for the CDR3 is TGTGCCAGCAGCCAAGAGGGGGGTAATGGCTACACCTTC.

The chain recombines TRBV28 with TRBJ1-3, with D maybe TRBD1 (5 bases). The CDR3 runs to 16 residues. V was cut by 3 bases and J by 1 base, with 13 bases left in between. Germline CDR1 reads MDHEN; CDR2 reads SYDVKM. The CDR3 reads CASSFGTGISGNTIYF. The CDR3 nucleotides are TGTGCCAGCAGTTTTGGTACAGGCATATCTGGAAACACCATATATTTT.

Only a few counts were recorded for this clone. The chain carries TRBV14 and TRBJ1-4, with TRBD1 as a possible D gene (6 bases). Trimming removed 1 base from V and 9 bases from J, with 18 bases in between. The CDR3 totals 16 residues. Germline values: CDR1 SGHDN, CDR2 FVKESK. The CDR3 loop is CASSQGITGTQKKLFF. The CDR3 nucleotides read TGTGCCAGCAGCCAAGGGATAACAGGGACCCAGAAAAAACTGTTTTTT. Supplemented by reference TRBV14 and TRBJ1-4, the full variable domain reads EAGVTQFPSHSVIEKGQTVTLRCDPISGHDNLYWYRRVMGKEIKFLLHFVKESKQDESGMPNNRFLAERTGGTYSTLKVQPAELEDSGVYFCASSQGITGTQKKLFFGSGTQLSVL.